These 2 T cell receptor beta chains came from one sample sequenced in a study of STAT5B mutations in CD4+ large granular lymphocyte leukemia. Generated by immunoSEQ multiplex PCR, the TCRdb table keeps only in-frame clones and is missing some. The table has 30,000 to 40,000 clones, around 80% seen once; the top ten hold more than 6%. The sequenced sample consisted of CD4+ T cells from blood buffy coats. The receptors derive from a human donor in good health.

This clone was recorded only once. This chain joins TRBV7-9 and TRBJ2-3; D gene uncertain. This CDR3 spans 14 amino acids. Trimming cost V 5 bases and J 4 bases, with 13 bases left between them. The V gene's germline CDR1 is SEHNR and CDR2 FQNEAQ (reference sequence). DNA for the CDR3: TGTGCCAGCAGCCCAAATATCTTGGCAGATACGCAGTATTTT. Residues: CASSPNILADTQYF.

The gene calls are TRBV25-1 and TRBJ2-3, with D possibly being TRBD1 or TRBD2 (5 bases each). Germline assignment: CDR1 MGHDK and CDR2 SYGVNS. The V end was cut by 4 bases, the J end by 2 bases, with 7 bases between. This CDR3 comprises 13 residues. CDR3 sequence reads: CASSVGATDTQYF. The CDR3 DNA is TGTGCCAGCAGTGTCGGGGCCACAGATACGCAGTATTTT.